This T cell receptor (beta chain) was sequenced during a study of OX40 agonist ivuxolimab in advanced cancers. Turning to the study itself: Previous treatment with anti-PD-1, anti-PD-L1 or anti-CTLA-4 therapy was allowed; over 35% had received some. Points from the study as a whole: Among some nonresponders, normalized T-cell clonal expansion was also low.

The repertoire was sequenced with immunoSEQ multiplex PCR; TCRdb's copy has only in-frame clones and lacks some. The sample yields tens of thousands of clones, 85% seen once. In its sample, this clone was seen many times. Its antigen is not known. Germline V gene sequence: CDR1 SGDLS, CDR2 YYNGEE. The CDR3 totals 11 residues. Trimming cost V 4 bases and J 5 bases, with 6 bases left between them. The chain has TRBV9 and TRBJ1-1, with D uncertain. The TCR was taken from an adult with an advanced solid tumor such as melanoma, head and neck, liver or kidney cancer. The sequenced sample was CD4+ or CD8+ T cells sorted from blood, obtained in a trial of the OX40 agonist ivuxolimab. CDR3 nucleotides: TGTGCCAGCAGCCCCCGGACTGAAGCTTTCTTT. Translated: CASSPRTEAFF.